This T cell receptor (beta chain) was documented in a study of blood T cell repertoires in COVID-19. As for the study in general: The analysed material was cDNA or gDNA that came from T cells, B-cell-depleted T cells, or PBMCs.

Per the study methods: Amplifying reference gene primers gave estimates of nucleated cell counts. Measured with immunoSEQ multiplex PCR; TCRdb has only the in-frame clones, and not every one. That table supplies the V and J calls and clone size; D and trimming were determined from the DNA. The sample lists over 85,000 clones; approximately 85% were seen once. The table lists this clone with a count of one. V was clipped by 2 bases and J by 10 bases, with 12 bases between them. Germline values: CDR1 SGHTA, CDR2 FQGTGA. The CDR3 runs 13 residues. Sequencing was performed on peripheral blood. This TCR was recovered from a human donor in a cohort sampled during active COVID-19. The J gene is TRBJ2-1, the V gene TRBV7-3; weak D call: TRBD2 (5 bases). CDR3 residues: CASSLYGVNEQFF. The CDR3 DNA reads TGTGCCAGCAGCTTATACGGGGTGAACGAGCAGTTCTTC.